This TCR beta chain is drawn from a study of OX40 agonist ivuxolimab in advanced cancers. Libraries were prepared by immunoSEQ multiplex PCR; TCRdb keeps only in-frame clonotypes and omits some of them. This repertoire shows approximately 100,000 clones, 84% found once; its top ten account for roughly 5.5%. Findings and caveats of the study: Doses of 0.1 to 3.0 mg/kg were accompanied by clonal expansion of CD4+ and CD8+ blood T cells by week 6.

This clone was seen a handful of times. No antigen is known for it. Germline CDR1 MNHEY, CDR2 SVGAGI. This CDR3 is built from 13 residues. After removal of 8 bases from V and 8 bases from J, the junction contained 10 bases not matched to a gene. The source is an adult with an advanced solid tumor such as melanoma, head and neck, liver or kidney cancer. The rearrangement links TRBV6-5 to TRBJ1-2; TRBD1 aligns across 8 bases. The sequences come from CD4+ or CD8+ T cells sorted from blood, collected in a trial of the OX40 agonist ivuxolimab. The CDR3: CASGRTGRDGYTF. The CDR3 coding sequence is TGTGCCAGCGGCAGGACAGGGAGGGACGGCTACACCTTC.